The rows below give T cell receptor beta chains drawn from one sample of a study of Ad26.COV2.S vaccination and SARS-CoV-2 variants. Method: immunoSEQ multiplex PCR; TCRdb's copy keeps in-frame clones and lacks some. The sample consists of roughly 380,000 clones, roughly nine tenths of them appearing once. This specimen was peripheral blood, taken after recovery from COVID-19. The receptors stem from a human donor who had recovered from COVID-19. CDR3s include the opening cysteine and the closing phenylalanine or tryptophan. A D gene is named only where the DNA matches it firmly. The size entry is marked missing in some rows and otherwise reads once, few, many or a size class.

clone_size	d_call	cdr3_length	j_call	v_call	cdr3_aa	cdr3_nt
.	TRBD2	14	TRBJ2-4	TRBV15	CATSIRAGADIQYF	TGTGCCACCAGCATAAGGGCGGGAGCGGACATTCAGTACTTC
.	.	8	TRBJ1-2	TRBV11-3	CASSHYTF	TGTGCCAGCAGTCACTACACCTTC
.	TRBD1	14	TRBJ1-4	TRBV18	CASSNDRGHEKLFF	TGTGCCAGCTCAAATGACAGGGGGCATGAAAAACTGTTTTTT
.	TRBD2	12	TRBJ2-1	TRBV5-4	CASSSSGGHQFF	TGTGCCAGCAGCTCCTCGGGGGGTCATCAGTTCTTC
.	.	14	TRBJ1-2	TRBV11-2	CASQSTGSNYGYTF	TGTGCCAGCCAATCAACAGGGTCCAACTATGGCTACACCTTC
.	.	14	TRBJ2-6	TRBV27	CASSFSPGANVLTF	TGTGCCAGCAGTTTTTCCCCTGGGGCCAACGTCCTGACTTTC
.	TRBD1	15	TRBJ2-2	TRBV5-6	CASSWDRGHTGELFF	TGTGCCAGCAGCTGGGACAGGGGGCACACCGGGGAGCTGTTTTTT
.	.	14	TRBJ2-7	TRBV25-1	CASSERGSASEQYF	TGTGCCAGCAGTGAAAGGGGATCGGCCTCCGAGCAGTACTTC
few	.	15	TRBJ1-6	TRBV6-5	CASSYSSKGNSPLHF	TGTGCCAGCAGTTACAGCTCAAAGGGTAATTCACCCCTCCACTTT
.	TRBD1	15	TRBJ2-3	TRBV3-1/TRBV3-2	CASSQAGRGQDTQYF	TGTGCCAGCAGCCAAGCCGGCAGGGGGCAAGATACGCAGTATTTT
once	TRBD1	14	TRBJ1-3	TRBV19	CASSPRDRGNTIYF	TGTGCCAGTAGTCCAAGGGACAGAGGAAACACCATATATTTT
.	TRBD1	16	TRBJ2-5	TRBV27	CASRKFFGTGQETQYF	TGTGCCAGCAGGAAGTTTTTCGGGACAGGCCAAGAGACCCAGTACTTC
.	TRBD1	16	TRBJ2-2	TRBV4-1	CASSQDLGQGTGELFF	TGCGCCAGCAGCCAAGATCTAGGACAGGGGACCGGGGAGCTGTTTTTT
.	TRBD1	15	TRBJ1-1	TRBV29-1	CSVPIWTGGNTEAFF	TGCAGCGTCCCTATTTGGACAGGGGGGAACACTGAAGCTTTCTTT
.	TRBD1	16	TRBJ1-1	TRBV6-6	CASSWLSRDRNTEAFF	TGTGCCAGCAGTTGGCTATCCCGGGACAGGAACACTGAAGCTTTCTTT
.	.	13	TRBJ1-1	TRBV19	CASSMNRNTEAFF	TGTGCCAGTAGTATGAACCGGAACACTGAAGCTTTCTTT
.	.	12	TRBJ2-3	TRBV2	CASERGTDTQYF	TGTGCCAGCGAACGGGGCACAGATACGCAGTATTTT
.	TRBD1	16	TRBJ2-2	TRBV4-1	CASSQAPTGGIGELFF	TGCGCCAGCAGCCAAGCTCCGACAGGGGGGATCGGGGAGCTGTTTTTT
.	.	13	TRBJ2-3	TRBV14	CASSQDFTDTQYF	TGTGCCAGCAGCCAAGATTTCACAGATACGCAGTATTTT
.	.	13	TRBJ1-2	TRBV6-2/TRBV6-3	CASNPSGSYGYTF	TGTGCCAGCAACCCGAGCGGCTCCTATGGCTACACCTTC
once	TRBD2	13	TRBJ2-5	TRBV7-3	CASGPSGGETQYF	TGTGCCAGCGGGCCTAGCGGGGGAGAGACCCAGTACTTC
.	.	16	TRBJ1-4	TRBV6-5	CASSYSFLATNEKLFF	TGTGCCAGCAGTTACTCTTTCCTTGCAACTAATGAAAAACTGTTTTTT
.	TRBD2	12	TRBJ2-4	TRBV9	CASSVFGGAQYF	TGTGCCAGCAGCGTATTCGGGGGGGCCCAGTACTTC
.	TRBD2	12	TRBJ2-7	TRBV14	CASAYGTNEQYF	TGTGCCAGCGCTTACGGGACTAACGAGCAGTACTTC
.	.	16	TRBJ1-3	TRBV19	CASSEDGLLSGNTIYF	TGTGCCAGTAGCGAAGACGGACTACTTTCTGGAAACACCATATATTTT
.	.	14	TRBJ2-7	TRBV7-9	CASSFVGGSYEQYF	TGTGCCAGCAGCTTTGTGGGGGGCTCCTACGAGCAGTACTTC
once	.	15	TRBJ2-7	TRBV9	CASSPRQDNSYEQYF	TGTGCCAGCAGCCCCCGACAGGACAACTCCTACGAGCAGTACTTC
.	.	14	TRBJ2-7	TRBV10-3	CAISESKGGPEQYF	TGTGCCATCAGTGAGTCTAAGGGGGGGCCCGAGCAGTACTTC
.	TRBD1	15	TRBJ2-7	TRBV5-4	CASSKGQGPTYEQYF	TGTGCCAGCAGCAAGGGACAGGGGCCTACTTACGAGCAGTACTTC
.	.	15	TRBJ1-2	TRBV10-3	CAISDGRGLDYGYTF	TGTGCCATCAGTGATGGTAGGGGGTTAGACTATGGCTACACCTTC
few	.	16	TRBJ1-2	TRBV14	CASSQASGGRLNGYTF	TGTGCCAGCAGCCAAGCCTCGGGAGGGAGGCTTAATGGCTACACCTTC
.	.	14	TRBJ1-6	TRBV12-5	CASGVSSYNSPLHF	TGTGCTAGTGGCGTCAGCTCCTATAATTCACCCCTCCACTTT
.	.	13	TRBJ2-2	TRBV24-1	CAIGGVNTGELFF	TGTGCCATAGGCGGGGTTAACACCGGGGAGCTGTTTTTT
.	.	16	TRBJ1-6	TRBV6-1	CASSGTGASYNSPLHF	TGTGCCAGCAGTGGAACAGGAGCGTCCTATAATTCACCCCTCCACTTT
.	.	13	TRBJ1-2	TRBV6-5	CASSSFQSYGYTF	TGTGCCAGCAGTAGTTTTCAGAGCTATGGCTACACCTTC
.	.	14	TRBJ1-2	TRBV7-8	CASRGGVLDYGYTF	TGTGCCAGCAGGGGGGGAGTTTTGGACTATGGCTACACCTTC